The rows below give T cell receptor beta chains drawn from one sample of a study of OX40 agonist ivuxolimab in advanced cancers. Generated by immunoSEQ multiplex PCR, the TCRdb table keeps only in-frame clones and is missing some. Here the sample spans over 20,000 clones, around 84% being singletons. Sequencing was performed on CD4+ or CD8+ T cells sorted from blood, taken in a trial of the OX40 agonist ivuxolimab. These receptor sequences come from an adult with an advanced solid tumor such as melanoma, head and neck, liver or kidney cancer. Each CDR3 is given with its conserved first and last residue. The D gene is left open where the match is weak. Not every row has a clone size; where given, it reads once, few, many or a size class.

v_gene	d_gene	j_gene	abundance	CDR3aa	CDR3nt
TRBV28	TRBD2	TRBJ2-1	NA	CASSSPLAGAPQGSYNEQFF	TGTGCCAGCAGTTCCCCACTAGCGGGAGCCCCCCAAGGGTCCTACAATGAGCAGTTCTTC
TRBV27	NA	TRBJ2-7	NA	CASSPATRPYEQYF	TGTGCCAGCAGTCCCGCCACCCGTCCCTACGAGCAGTACTTC
TRBV19	NA	TRBJ1-1	NA	CASSMGYSRKNTEAFF	TGTGCCAGTAGTATGGGGTACAGCCGGAAAAACACTGAAGCTTTCTTT
TRBV15	NA	TRBJ2-1	NA	CATSTASGIGVIEQFF	TGTGCCACCAGCACAGCCTCCGGGATAGGGGTGATTGAGCAGTTCTTC
TRBV7-8	NA	TRBJ2-2	few	CASFGGEGAKTGELFF	TGTGCCAGCTTCGGGGGTGAGGGGGCCAAGACCGGGGAGCTGTTTTTT
TRBV25-1	TRBD2	TRBJ2-3	medium-sized	CASSEFRGGSTDTQYF	TGTGCCAGCAGTGAATTCCGGGGGGGAAGCACAGATACGCAGTATTTT
TRBV28	TRBD2	TRBJ2-2	NA	CASISGRASTGELFF	TGTGCCAGCATCAGCGGGAGGGCCAGCACCGGGGAGCTGTTTTTT
TRBV7-9	NA	TRBJ2-3	NA	CARRPPSSDTQYF	TGTGCCAGACGACCCCCGTCGTCGGATACGCAGTATTTT
TRBV10-2	NA	TRBJ2-7	once	CASSAQDYEQYF	TGCGCCAGCAGTGCCCAAGACTACGAGCAGTACTTC
TRBV28	TRBD2	TRBJ2-3	NA	CASSLGTSGGWADTQYF	TGTGCCAGCAGTTTAGGGACTAGCGGGGGGTGGGCAGATACGCAGTATTTT
TRBV15	NA	TRBJ2-5	NA	CAASIEREWETQYF	TGTGCCGCCAGCATTGAACGGGAATGGGAGACCCAGTACTTC
TRBV11-2	NA	TRBJ2-1	NA	CASSLVSYNEQFF	TGTGCCAGCAGCTTAGTTTCCTACAATGAGCAGTTCTTC
TRBV11-2	NA	TRBJ1-1	NA	CASSLWGLGAEAFF	TGTGCCAGCAGCTTATGGGGGCTGGGCGCTGAAGCTTTCTTT
TRBV27	TRBD1	TRBJ2-1	NA	CASRGTVSYNEQFF	TGTGCCAGCAGAGGGACAGTCTCCTACAATGAGCAGTTCTTC
TRBV5-1	NA	TRBJ2-3	once	CASSLVSSGTDTQYF	TGCGCCAGCAGCTTGGTGTCTAGCGGCACAGATACGCAGTATTTT
TRBV9	NA	TRBJ1-5	NA	CASSVQGRINQPQHF	TGTGCCAGCAGCGTACAGGGGCGAATCAATCAGCCCCAGCATTTT
TRBV7-7	NA	TRBJ2-1	few	CASSLGRSYNEQFF	TGTGCTAGCAGCTTGGGCCGCTCCTACAATGAGCAGTTCTTC
TRBV19	NA	TRBJ2-1	few	CASSPSYNEQFF	TGTGCCAGTAGTCCCTCCTACAATGAGCAGTTCTTC
TRBV10-2	NA	TRBJ2-7	NA	CASSEGEQYF	TGCGCCAGCAGTGAGGGTGAGCAGTACTTC
TRBV7-2	TRBD2	TRBJ2-7	NA	CASSLPTSGPLEQYF	TGTGCCAGCAGTCTCCCAACTAGCGGGCCCCTCGAGCAGTACTTC
TRBV5-1	TRBD1	TRBJ1-2	NA	CASSLGQGLFGYTF	TGCGCCAGCAGCCTGGGACAGGGTCTCTTTGGCTACACCTTC
TRBV7-9	NA	TRBJ2-5	once	CASSHQTDQETQYF	TGTGCCAGCAGCCATCAGACAGACCAAGAGACCCAGTACTTC
TRBV4-1	NA	TRBJ2-2	NA	CASNKKGGELFF	TGCGCCAGCAACAAAAAGGGCGGGGAGCTGTTTTTT
TRBV27	NA	TRBJ2-3	few	CASSSDSSTDTQYF	TGTGCCAGCAGTTCGGACTCCAGCACAGATACGCAGTATTTT